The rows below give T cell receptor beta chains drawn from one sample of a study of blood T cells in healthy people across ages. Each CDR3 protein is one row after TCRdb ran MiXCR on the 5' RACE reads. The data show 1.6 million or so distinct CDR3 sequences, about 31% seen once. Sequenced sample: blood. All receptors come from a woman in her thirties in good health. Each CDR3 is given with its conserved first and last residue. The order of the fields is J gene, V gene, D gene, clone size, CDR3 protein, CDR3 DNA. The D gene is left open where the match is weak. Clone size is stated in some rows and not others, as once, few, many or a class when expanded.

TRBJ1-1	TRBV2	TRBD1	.	CASSWDRGVNTEAFF	TGTGCCAGCAGTTGGGACAGGGGAGTTAACACTGAAGCTTTCTTT
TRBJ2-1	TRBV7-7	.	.	CASSSTRGTYNEQFF	TGTGCCAGCAGCTCAACGAGGGGGACGTACAATGAGCAGTTCTTC
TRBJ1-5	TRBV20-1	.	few	CSARETGYSNQPQHF	TGCAGTGCTAGAGAAACGGGATATAGCAATCAGCCCCAGCATTTT
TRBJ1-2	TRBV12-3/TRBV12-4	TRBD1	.	CASSTTGGGYTF	TGTGCCAGCAGTACCACAGGGGGGGGCTACACCTTC
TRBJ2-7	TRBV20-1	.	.	CSARISGGEQYF	TGCAGTGCCCGGATCTCAGGGGGGGAGCAGTACTTC
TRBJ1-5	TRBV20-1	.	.	CSARGGTGGNQPQHF	TGCAGTGCTAGAGGGGGGACCGGAGGCAATCAGCCCCAGCATTTT
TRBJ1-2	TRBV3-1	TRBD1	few	CASSQVQGRGYTF	TGTGCCAGCAGCCAAGTACAGGGGCGCGGCTACACCTTC
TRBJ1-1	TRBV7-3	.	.	CASSTHRDTEAFF	TGTGCCAGCAGCACACACAGGGACACTGAAGCTTTCTTT
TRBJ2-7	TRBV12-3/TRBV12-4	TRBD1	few	CASSKGTGDYEQYF	TGTGCCAGCAGTAAAGGGACAGGGGACTACGAGCAGTACTTC
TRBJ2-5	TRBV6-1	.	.	CASSDFGGETQYF	TGTGCCAGCAGTGATTTTGGGGGTGAGACCCAGTACTTC
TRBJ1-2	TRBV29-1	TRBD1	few	CSVDTGGYGYTF	TGCAGCGTTGACACAGGGGGCTATGGCTACACCTTC
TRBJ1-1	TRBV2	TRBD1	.	CASKPQGDHEAFF	TGTGCCAGCAAGCCCCAGGGGGATCATGAAGCTTTCTTT